The rows below give T cell receptor beta chains drawn from one sample of a study of shared clonotypes between healthy human individuals. Method: immunoSEQ multiplex PCR; TCRdb's copy keeps in-frame clones and lacks some. The repertoire holds about 2.4 million clones, under 95% seen once, with 0.36% in the top ten. What was sequenced was naive CD4+ T cells from PBMCs. All receptors derive from a man younger than 35 in good health. Some clones in this sample may be carry-over from other donors' samples. Each CDR3 is given with its conserved first and last residue. A D gene is named only where the DNA matches it firmly. Size is stated for part of the rows, as once, few or many counts, or as a class when the clone is expanded.

j_call clone_size v_call d_call cdr3_aa cdr3_nt
TRBJ1-1 NA TRBV29-1 NA CSVAGRKSPSLNTEAFF TGCAGCGTTGCGGGCAGGAAATCTCCATCCTTGAACACTGAAGCTTTCTTT
TRBJ2-6 NA TRBV5-4 TRBD1 CASSTGGTGGANVLTF TGTGCCAGCAGTACTGGGGGGACAGGGGGCGCCAACGTCCTGACTTTC
TRBJ2-7 once TRBV21-1 NA CARPLGVYEQYF TGTGCCAGACCCCTCGGAGTCTACGAGCAGTACTTC
TRBJ2-3 NA TRBV29-1 TRBD1 CSVLATGGSYTQYF TGCAGCGTTCTAGCGACAGGGGGCTCGTATACGCAGTATTTT
TRBJ2-7 NA TRBV30 NA CAWSWENEQYF TGTGCCTGGAGCTGGGAAAACGAGCAGTACTTC
TRBJ2-7 NA TRBV5-1 TRBD2 CASSPLADYEQYF TGCGCCAGCAGCCCCCTAGCGGACTACGAGCAGTACTTC
TRBJ2-1 NA TRBV28 TRBD2 CASSRGTSGLYNEQFF TGTGCCAGCAGCAGAGGGACTAGCGGACTTTACAATGAGCAGTTCTTC
TRBJ1-4 few TRBV7-9 TRBD1 CASATGGRRKLFF TGTGCCAGCGCCACAGGGGGCAGGAGGAAACTGTTTTTT
TRBJ2-7 NA TRBV29-1 NA CSVAMLKSYEQYF TGCAGCGTTGCCATGTTGAAGTCCTACGAGCAGTACTTC
TRBJ2-2 NA TRBV29-1 NA CSVEDERGPAAYTGELFF TGCAGCGTTGAAGATGAGAGGGGTCCGGCGGCTTACACCGGGGAGCTGTTTTTT
TRBJ2-5 NA TRBV6-1 TRBD1 CASSKQGFGQETQYF TGTGCCAGCAGCAAACAGGGGTTTGGCCAAGAGACCCAGTACTTC
TRBJ1-2 NA TRBV28 NA CASVPGRPNYGYTF TGTGCCAGTGTACCGGGCCGACCAAACTATGGCTACACCTTC
TRBJ2-2 NA TRBV11-3 NA CASSLTVNTGELFF TGTGCCAGCAGCCTAACAGTAAACACCGGGGAGCTGTTTTTT
TRBJ1-1 few TRBV18 TRBD1 CASSPVQGTNTEAFF TGTGCCAGCTCACCAGTACAGGGGACGAACACTGAAGCTTTCTTT
TRBJ1-5 few TRBV9 TRBD1 CASSVDGTGNQPQHF TGTGCCAGCAGCGTAGACGGGACAGGGAATCAGCCCCAGCATTTT
TRBJ2-3 NA TRBV29-1 TRBD2 CSVQILAGSTDTQYF TGCAGCGTCCAGATATTAGCGGGGAGCACAGATACGCAGTATTTT
TRBJ2-5 few TRBV11-3 TRBD1 CASSSGQQETQYF TGTGCCAGCAGCTCGGGACAGCAAGAGACCCAGTACTTC
TRBJ2-7 NA TRBV18 NA CASSPPTGQVSYEQYF TGTGCCAGCTCACCACCTACTGGGCAGGTCTCCTACGAGCAGTACTTC
TRBJ2-6 NA TRBV5-6 NA CASSLGTASGANVLTF TGTGCCAGCAGCTTGGGAACAGCCTCTGGGGCCAACGTCCTGACTTTC
TRBJ1-4 NA TRBV4-2 NA CASSPGATNEKLFF TGTGCCAGCAGCCCAGGGGCTACTAATGAAAAACTGTTTTTT
TRBJ2-4 NA TRBV30 NA CAWSVRAPAKNIQYF TGTGCCTGGAGTGTGAGGGCCCCAGCCAAAAACATTCAGTACTTC
TRBJ1-1 few TRBV14 NA CASSQSLNTEAFF TGTGCCAGCAGCCAATCCTTGAACACTGAAGCTTTCTTT
TRBJ2-2 NA TRBV6-5 NA CASTPRNTGELFF TGTGCCAGCACCCCGAGGAACACCGGGGAGCTGTTTTTT
TRBJ2-7 NA TRBV6-6 TRBD1 CASRDRDLYEQYF TGTGCCAGCCGGGACAGGGACCTATACGAGCAGTACTTC
TRBJ1-5 NA TRBV18 NA CASSGQQGNQPQHF TGTGCCAGCTCAGGGCAGCAGGGGAATCAGCCCCAGCATTTT
TRBJ2-1 NA TRBV18 TRBD2 CASRATSGSSYNEQFF TGTGCCAGCCGGGCGACTAGCGGGAGCTCCTACAATGAGCAGTTCTTC
TRBJ2-4 NA TRBV7-8 TRBD2 CASSLAGTSGTQIAKNIQYF TGTGCCAGCAGCTTAGCGGGGACTAGCGGGACCCAAATAGCCAAAAACATTCAGTACTTC